This TCR beta chain came from a study of T cell responses to AZD1222 COVID-19 vaccine. Overall study findings and caveats: There were mostly white British donors and more females than males, and clonal diversity was possibly underestimated. Regions left unmutated in variants are reportedly the target of nearly half of spike-specific TCRs. When two AZD1222 doses had been given, Spike-specific TCR breadth and depth rose. At study baseline, merely roughly 6 AZD1222 recipients were seropositive.

The V gene's germline CDR1 is SEHNR and CDR2 FQNEAQ (reference sequence). The CDR3 runs 14 residues. Trimming removed 5 bases at V and 9 bases at J, with 14 bases between. Concerning this clone: Its antigen is unknown.

Assay: immunoSEQ multiplex PCR; the TCRdb copy retains only in-frame clones and omits some. The sample records some 91,000 clones, approximately 91% being singletons. The sequencing here drew on peripheral blood, taken on day 0 of AZD1222 vaccination. This receptor was identified in an adult in good health. This rearrangement joins TRBV7-9 to TRBJ1-6; D not resolved. CDR3 in DNA: TGTGCCAGCAGCCCTGGACTGGACGCTTCACCCCTCCACTTT. It is translated as CASSPGLDASPLHF.